A single sample is the source of the 22 T cell receptor beta chains below, sequenced in a study of blood T cell repertoires in COVID-19 (dated by TCRdb to the early 2020s). Library preparation used the immunoSEQ multiplex PCR assay. TCRdb limited this immuneACCESS table to in-frame rearrangements with V and J called. A share of clones is missing; checked studies link under half to unresolved V genes, and the rest is unexplained. The sample profile shows under 300,000 clones; approximately 90% of them were found once. 3.6% of the sample is held by the ten biggest clonotypes. Specimen: peripheral blood. Receptor source: a man aged 18 to 35 with active or convalescent COVID-19.

The V gene is TRBV14, the J gene TRBJ2-5; D may be TRBD2 (5 bases). The germline V gene has CDR1 SGHDN and CDR2 FVKESK. This CDR3 has 14 residues. The V and J ends lost 4 bases and 5 bases respectively, with 14 bases between them. The CDR3 loop is CASSPSGRGETQYF. The CDR3, as DNA: TGTGCCAGCAGCCCCAGCGGTAGAGGGGAGACCCAGTACTTC.

The chain carries TRBV3-1 (or the pseudogene TRBV3-2) and TRBJ2-2; D might be TRBD1 (5 bases). Germline assignment: CDR1 LGHDT and CDR2 YNNKEL (reference sequence). The V gene lost 1 base and the J gene lost 6 bases, with 6 bases spanning the gap. CDR3 length equals 13 residues. The CDR3 region has the DNA TGTGCCAGCAGCCAAGGACAGCCCGGGGAGCTGTTTTTT. This codes for CASSQGQPGELFF.

This chain joins TRBV3-1 (or the pseudogene TRBV3-2) and TRBJ2-5, with D maybe TRBD1 (5 bases). The V end was cut by 3 bases, the J end by 5 bases, with 16 bases between. CDR3 length equals 15 residues. CDR1 and CDR2 from the germline V gene are LGHDT and YNNKEL (reference sequence). The CDR3 here is CASSHSVPGRETQYF. The CDR3 DNA reads TGTGCCAGCAGCCATTCCGTTCCAGGGCGGGAGACCCAGTACTTC.

This sequence joins TRBV2 and TRBJ1-6, with TRBD1 as a possible D gene (6 bases). Germline lookup yields CDR1 SNHLY and CDR2 FYNNEI. Trimming took off 11 bases at V and 6 bases at J, with 17 bases between the two ends. The CDR3 has 14 amino acids. CDR3 loop: CASAGTRPNSPLHF. The CDR3 coding sequence is TGTGCCTCAGCGGGGACACGACCTAATTCACCCCTCCACTTT.

This clone was seen only once. V is TRBV6-6 and J is TRBJ1-2; 7 bases align to TRBD1. V lost 5 bases, J lost 6 bases, and 18 bases stayed unmatched. This CDR3 is 17 amino acids long. Germline CDR1 MNHNY, CDR2 SVGAGI (reference sequence). For the CDR3, the DNA is TGTGCCAGCAGTCCACGCCGATCCGCGACAGGGAGTCATGGCTACACCTTC. This codes for CASSPRRSATGSHGYTF.

The chain couples TRBV6-2 or TRBV6-3 to TRBJ2-5; weak D call: TRBD2 (6 bases). The CDR3 covers 11 residues. V lost 1 base and J 9 bases, leaving 6 bases between the germline ends. CDR1 MNHEY and CDR2 SVGEGT come from the germline V gene. CDR3 loop: CASSYWGAQYF. The DNA of the CDR3 is TGTGCCAGCAGTTACTGGGGGGCCCAGTACTTC.

V is TRBV5-1 and J is TRBJ2-7, with D possibly matching TRBD2 (6 bases). Trimming shortened V by 4 bases and J by 2 bases, and 19 bases separated the two germline ends. Germline assignment: CDR1 SGHRS and CDR2 YFSETQ. This CDR3 is built from 16 residues. The CDR3 DNA is TGCGCCAGCAGCCAGATTCAGCCGGGGGAACCCTACGAGCAGTACTTC. Encoded protein: CASSQIQPGEPYEQYF.

This chain uses TRBV6-5 with TRBJ2-3, with D perhaps matching TRBD1 (6 bases). The CDR3 extends over 15 amino acids. Germline CDR1 and CDR2: MNHEY and SVGAGI. Deletions cut 11 bases from V and 0 bases from J, with 18 bases between. The CDR3 DNA follows: TGTGCCGGTACAACCCAGGGGCAGAGCACAGATACGCAGTATTTT. Translating it yields CAGTTQGQSTDTQYF.

The chain has TRBV5-1 and TRBJ1-2, with 9 bases aligning to TRBD1. CDR1 SGHRS and CDR2 YFSETQ come from the germline V gene. With V trimmed by 2 bases and J by 4 bases, 24 bases remained unmatched. The CDR3 contains 21 residues. The CDR3 region is CASSLSSWAGTGIALSYGYTF. In nucleotides, the CDR3 is TGCGCCAGCAGCTTATCTAGCTGGGCGGGGACAGGGATCGCGTTGAGCTATGGCTACACCTTC. Using reference TRBV5-1 and TRBJ1-2 for the parts outside the CDR3, the full variable domain is KAGVTQTPRYLIKTRGQQVTLSCSPISGHRSVSWYQQTPGQGLQFLFEYFSETQRNKGNFPGRFSGRQFSNSRSEMNVSTLELGDSALYLCASSLSSWAGTGIALSYGYTFGSGTRLTVV.

The V gene is TRBV6-6, the J gene TRBJ1-6, with 8 bases that match TRBD1. Losses at the gene ends were 5 bases for V and 7 bases for J; bases not matched to a gene: 13. Germline V lookup: CDR1 MNHNY, CDR2 SVGAGI (reference sequence). This CDR3 has 17 residues. For the CDR3, the DNA is TGTGCCAGCAGTCTGTACCCGTCGGGACAGGCAAATTCACCCCTCCACTTT. Protein sequence: CASSLYPSGQANSPLHF.

This clone was recorded once. The chain links TRBV6-1 to TRBJ2-3; 8 bases match TRBD2. This CDR3 region has 19 residues. After removal of 3 bases from V and 3 bases from J, the junction contained 17 bases not matched to a gene. From germline, CDR1 is MNHNS and CDR2 SASEGT. CDR3 residues: CASSDLLRGREEFTDTQYF. As DNA, the CDR3 is TGTGCCAGCAGTGATTTGCTCCGCGGGCGGGAGGAATTTACAGATACGCAGTATTTT.

The table lists this clone with a count of one. The V gene is TRBV28, the J gene TRBJ1-4, with a possible D match to TRBD1 (5 bases). This CDR3 is 12 amino acids long. CDR1 MDHEN and CDR2 SYDVKM come from the germline V gene. V was clipped by 7 bases and J by 7 bases, with 10 bases between them. CDR3 nucleotides: TGTGCCAGCATGGGGCCGGGTGAAAAACTGTTTTTT. It yields the protein CASMGPGEKLFF.

This clone was seen only once. The chain couples TRBV5-1 to TRBJ2-1; D gene ambiguous. V was cut by 3 bases and J by 4 bases, with 11 bases left in between. Germline CDR1 SGHRS, CDR2 YFSETQ. CDR3 length: 14 amino acids. The CDR3 DNA reads as TGCGCCAGCAGCTCGGGTGGGTCTTACAATGAGCAGTTCTTC. Its protein is CASSSGGSYNEQFF.

CDR3 DNA sequence: TGCAGCGTTCTCGGGGGTACAGGCACTGAAGCTTTCTTT. Translation: CSVLGGTGTEAFF. This rearrangement joins TRBV29-1 to TRBJ1-1; D might be TRBD1 (5 bases). The CDR3 is 13 amino acids. V was shortened by 5 bases and J by 4 bases, with 14 bases between the two germline ends. Germline-derived CDR1 and CDR2 are SQVTM and ANQGSEA.

This chain uses TRBV7-2 with TRBJ2-1, with 7 nucleotides matching TRBD2. V lost 5 bases and J lost 3; bases outside the gene matches: 4. The CDR3 has 14 residues. Germline-derived CDR1 and CDR2 are SGHTA and FQGNSA. The CDR3 DNA reads TGTGCCAGCAGCAGGATAGCGGGCTACAATGAGCAGTTCTTC. As protein: CASSRIAGYNEQFF.

The V call is TRBV3-1 (or the pseudogene TRBV3-2), the J call TRBJ1-2; D might be TRBD1 (5 bases). This CDR3 contains 13 residues. With 2 bases removed from V and 6 bases from J, the gap between germline ends came to 10 bases. CDR1 and CDR2 from the germline V gene are LGHDT and YNNKEL (reference sequence). The CDR3 region has the DNA TGTGCCAGCAGCCAACTCCTAGGGGATGGCTACACCTTC. Amino acids: CASSQLLGDGYTF.

The rearrangement links TRBV29-1 to TRBJ1-1; possibly TRBD1 for D (5 bases). CDR1 and CDR2 from the germline V gene are SQVTM and ANQGSEA. Trimming left V 4 bases short and J 2 bases short, with 23 bases between. The CDR3 extends over 17 amino acids. CDR3 coding DNA: TGCAGCGTTGCCCGCGGCCCCTCAGGGCAGGGAAACACTGAAGCTTTCTTT. It specifies CSVARGPSGQGNTEAFF.

The CDR3 sequence is CASSQESQGHYEQYF. The CDR3 DNA reads as TGCGCCAGCAGCCAAGAATCTCAAGGACACTACGAGCAGTACTTC. V usage is TRBV4-3 and J usage is TRBJ2-7, with a tentative D call TRBD1 (5 bases). V was clipped by 0 bases and J by 3 bases, with 12 bases between them. Germline CDR1 reads LGHNA; CDR2 reads YSLEER. The CDR3 sequence is 15 residues long.

This clone is a singleton in its sample. J is TRBJ2-4 and V is TRBV28; D gene unclear. The germline V gene has CDR1 MDHEN and CDR2 SYDVKM. The CDR3 length is 14 residues. The V gene lost 4 bases and the J gene lost 11 bases, with 18 bases spanning the gap. The CDR3 loop is CASSSSTAPGFQYF. The CDR3 DNA reads as TGTGCCAGCAGTTCCTCAACCGCGCCCGGGTTTCAGTACTTC.

On this clone: An end of the junction differs from the germline gene, which may be a read error. The chain employs TRBV7-7 and TRBJ1-2, with 8 bases lining up with TRBD1. CDR1 is SSHAT and CDR2 is FNYEAQ in the germline V gene (reference sequence). The CDR3 is 14 residues long. The CDR3 region has the DNA TGTGCTAGCAGCCCATTGACAGGGGACTATGGCTACACCTTC. Translating it yields CASSPLTGDYGYTF.

The V and J genes are TRBV24-1 and TRBJ2-4; D perhaps matches TRBD2 (5 bases). The germline V and J ends were trimmed by 11 bases and 8 bases, with 12 bases remaining between them. The germline gives CDR1 KGHDR, CDR2 SFDVKD. CDR3 length equals 11 residues. Written as DNA, the CDR3 is TGTGCCAGGTGGGCGCGGGACATTCAGTACTTC. This codes for CARWARDIQYF.

This chain uses TRBV5-4 with TRBJ2-2, with TRBD1 matching 10 bases. The CDR3 sequence is 14 residues long. J gave up 4 bases and V 4 bases, and 1 base lay outside the gene matches. Germline loops: CDR1 SGHNT, CDR2 YYREEE (reference sequence). The CDR3 sequence: CASSRQGATGELFF. The CDR3 DNA follows: TGTGCCAGCAGCCGACAGGGGGCCACCGGGGAGCTGTTTTTT.